These T cell receptor beta chains were read from a single sample in a study of blood T cell repertoires in COVID-19. Repertoires were generated with immunoSEQ multiplex PCR, while TCRdb's copy carries only in-frame clones and drops some. This table has about 190,000 clones, around 89% appearing once. Sequencing was done on a sample of peripheral blood. The origin of the receptors is a man over 45 with acute or convalescent COVID-19. The CDR3 runs from the conserved cysteine through the conserved F or W. D genes are given only for firm matches. Only some rows state a clone size, as once, few, many or a class for expanded clones.

cdr3_nt cdr3_aa v_call d_call clone_size j_call
TGTGCCAGCTCACCGGGCCTAGCGGGAAACAATGAGCAGTTCTTC CASSPGLAGNNEQFF TRBV18 TRBD2 - TRBJ2-1
TGTGCCAGCAGCTGGGGGACTACTCTAGCCAAAAACATTCAGTACTTC CASSWGTTLAKNIQYF TRBV5-5 TRBD2 - TRBJ2-4
TGTGCCAGCAGTAATCAACACGGGACAAAACCCTACGAGCAGTACTTC CASSNQHGTKPYEQYF TRBV6-2/TRBV6-3 - - TRBJ2-7
TGCAGTGCTAGGTATAATGAAAAACTGTTTTTT CSARYNEKLFF TRBV20-1 - once TRBJ1-4
TGTGCCATCAGCGACAGGGAGGATTCACCCCTCCACTTT CAISDREDSPLHF TRBV10-3 TRBD1 - TRBJ1-6
TGTGCCAGCAGCGGGGGGACAGCAGATAATGAAAAACTGTTTTTT CASSGGTADNEKLFF TRBV5-4 TRBD1 - TRBJ1-4
TGTGCCAGTAGTATGACTACGGAGGATAGCAATCAGCCCCAGCATTTT CASSMTTEDSNQPQHF TRBV19 - - TRBJ1-5
TGTGCCAGCAGTGAGGCCGGGACAGGGGGAAACATTCAGTACTTC CASSEAGTGGNIQYF TRBV25-1 TRBD1 - TRBJ2-4
TGTGCCACCAGCAGAGATTGGGACAGGACAAACACCGGGGAGCTGTTTTTT CATSRDWDRTNTGELFF TRBV15 TRBD1 - TRBJ2-2
TGCGCCAGCAGCTTTGGGCCCAGCACAGATACGCAGTATTTT CASSFGPSTDTQYF TRBV5-1 - - TRBJ2-3
TGTGCCAGCAGCCCCGGGTCCCGGCCGTTCTTC CASSPGSRPFF TRBV14 - - TRBJ2-1
TGTGCCAGCAGTAACCACAGGGGGTATGGAAACACCATATATTTT CASSNHRGYGNTIYF TRBV28 TRBD1 once TRBJ1-3
TGTGCCAGCAGCCAAGAAGGGACAGGCTACGAGCAGTACTTC CASSQEGTGYEQYF TRBV3-1/TRBV3-2 TRBD1 - TRBJ2-7
TGTGCCAGTAGTATTTGGGGACAGGGGTCCCAAGCCAAAAACATTCAGTACTTC CASSIWGQGSQAKNIQYF TRBV19 TRBD1 once TRBJ2-4
TGCGCCAGCAGCCCTGGGGGGGCGGGGGGCGGAGAGACCCAGTACTTC CASSPGGAGGGETQYF TRBV4-3 TRBD2 - TRBJ2-5
TGTGCCAGCAGCCAAGATAGCGATTCCGGGGAGCTGTTTTTT CASSQDSDSGELFF TRBV3-1/TRBV3-2 - once TRBJ2-2
TGTGCCAGCAGCACGGACAGGGGGCTATATGGCTACACCTTC CASSTDRGLYGYTF TRBV3-1/TRBV3-2 TRBD1 - TRBJ1-2
TGTGCCAGCAGCCGAATAACGGGTGGCACTGAAGCTTTCTTT CASSRITGGTEAFF TRBV3-1/TRBV3-2 - - TRBJ1-1
TGTGCCTGGAGTGTTGACAGTGACACTGAAGCTTTCTTT CAWSVDSDTEAFF TRBV30 - - TRBJ1-1
TGTGCCAGTAGTCCCTACGACTCCACGAAGGTTTCGCAGTATTTT CASSPYDSTKVSQYF TRBV19 - - TRBJ2-3
TGTGCCAGCAGCTCGGGACAGACAGGCAATCAGCCCCAGCATTTT CASSSGQTGNQPQHF TRBV7-8 TRBD1 once TRBJ1-5
TGTGCCAGCAGCCAAGGGAGCGGGGGGGCCCACAATGAGCAGTTCTTC CASSQGSGGAHNEQFF TRBV16 TRBD2 - TRBJ2-1
TGTGCCAGCACAAACACCCAGTTGAACACTGAAGCTTTCTTT CASTNTQLNTEAFF TRBV6-5 - - TRBJ1-1
TGCGCCAGCAGTGAGTCGGGGCCCGGAGGGACAGATACGCAGTATTTT CASSESGPGGTDTQYF TRBV10-1 - - TRBJ2-3
TGTGCCAGCAGCGTCACCCTTGCGGGCGATCCCACCGGGGAGCTGTTTTTT CASSVTLAGDPTGELFF TRBV9 - - TRBJ2-2
TGTGCCTGGAGAGGGACTCTCGGGGCTGAAGCTTTCTTT CAWRGTLGAEAFF TRBV30 - once TRBJ1-1
TGTGCCAGCAGCCAGGGTGGGTCTGGAAACACCATATATTTT CASSQGGSGNTIYF TRBV5-4 - few TRBJ1-3
TGCGCCAGCAGCCAACTGCCGGCAGGGTTGAACACTGAAGCTTTCTTT CASSQLPAGLNTEAFF TRBV4-1 - - TRBJ1-1
TGTGCCAGCAGCATTTCCTCCGGGACAGTACAAGAGACCCAGTACTTC CASSISSGTVQETQYF TRBV5-5 TRBD1 - TRBJ2-5
TGTGCCATCAGTGCCCGACTAGCGGGAGGCTCGGGGACCGGGGAGCTGTTTTTT CAISARLAGGSGTGELFF TRBV10-3 TRBD2 - TRBJ2-2
TGTGCCAGCAGTTCGAGACATAAAAGTAGCTATGGCTACACCTTC CASSSRHKSSYGYTF TRBV27 - - TRBJ1-2
TGTGCCAGCACCACGGCAGGGGGCGGCTACGAGCAGTACTTC CASTTAGGGYEQYF TRBV3-1/TRBV3-2 TRBD1 - TRBJ2-7
TGTGCCAGCAGTTACTATATTGGTAGTGAGCAGTTCTTC CASSYYIGSEQFF TRBV27 - - TRBJ2-1
TGTGCCAGCAGCCGTGACATTCCCACCGGGGAGCTGTTTTTT CASSRDIPTGELFF TRBV7-2 - - TRBJ2-2
TGCAGCGTTGAAGATCGACAGGGGGTAGATACGCAGTATTTT CSVEDRQGVDTQYF TRBV29-1 TRBD1 once TRBJ2-3
TGTGCCAGCAGCCGCGTAGGGGCAAAAAGCAATCAGCCCCAGCATTTT CASSRVGAKSNQPQHF TRBV28 - - TRBJ1-5
TGTGCCAGCAGTCGACAGTCGTATGGCTACACCTTC CASSRQSYGYTF TRBV6-2/TRBV6-3 - - TRBJ1-2
TGTGCCAGCAGCGGAGGGACGGACACTGAAGCTTTCTTT CASSGGTDTEAFF TRBV5-5 - - TRBJ1-1
TGTGCCAGCAGCCCTTCGGGGGGTACCGGGGAGCTGTTTTTT CASSPSGGTGELFF TRBV7-2 TRBD2 - TRBJ2-2
TGTGCCAGCAGTTTAGGACTAGCGGGGGGCCTTAGCTCCTACAATGAGCAGTTCTTC CASSLGLAGGLSSYNEQFF TRBV28 TRBD2 - TRBJ2-1
TGTGCCAGCTCACCGGCTAGCGGGAGCGCCGGGGAGCTGTTTTTT CASSPASGSAGELFF TRBV18 TRBD2 - TRBJ2-2
TGTGCCAGCAGTTCCCCAGGTAGCTCTGGAAACACCATATATTTT CASSSPGSSGNTIYF TRBV28 - - TRBJ1-3
TGTGCCAGCAGCTTAGACAGGGGAGCCTACGAGCAGTACTTC CASSLDRGAYEQYF TRBV7-2 TRBD1 - TRBJ2-7
TGTGCCAGCAGCGGCACTACCGTGACCTCGAACACTGAAGCTTTCTTT CASSGTTVTSNTEAFF TRBV9 - - TRBJ1-1
TGTGCCAGCAGCTACTATAGGGGGACGGATCAGCCCCAGCATTTT CASSYYRGTDQPQHF TRBV28 - - TRBJ1-5
TGTGCCAGCAGTCTGGGACTAGCAGGCTACGAGCAGTACTTC CASSLGLAGYEQYF TRBV27 TRBD2 - TRBJ2-7
TGTGCCAGCAGAGATAGGGGCTCTGGAAACACCATATATTTT CASRDRGSGNTIYF TRBV28 - - TRBJ1-3
TGTGCCATATCGGACAGGGGTACTTCGGATACGCAGTATTTT CAISDRGTSDTQYF TRBV19 TRBD1 - TRBJ2-3
TGCAGCGTTGAAGGTATAGCGGGGGCCTTCACAGATACGCAGTATTTT CSVEGIAGAFTDTQYF TRBV29-1 TRBD2 - TRBJ2-3